The clone carrying this T cell receptor beta chain was counted ten times or more. What was amplified from RNA transcripts were TCR beta CDR3 regions. A set of HTBI primers served as the primers for a first-round RT-PCR of the TCR CDR3. TCRdb re-derived calls from the multiplex PCR reads in MiXCR, one entry per CDR3 protein. In the table there are over 400,000 distinct CDR3 sequences, 22% of which are singletons. The entry originates in a study of T cells in Graves' hyperthyroidism and ophthalmopathy. From germline, CDR1 is DFQATT and CDR2 SNEGSKA (reference sequence). V trimming: 6 bases; J trimming: 2 bases; junction bases outside the gene matches: 7. CDR3 length equals 14 residues.

V is TRBV20-1 and J is TRBJ1-5; 7 nucleotides match TRBD1. The origin of this receptor is a woman between 70 and 85 years old with Graves' ophthalmopathy. The sample consisted of blood. The CDR3 loop is CSALDRVGNQPQHF. The CDR3, as DNA: TGCAGTGCCCTAGACAGGGTCGGCAATCAGCCCCAGCATTTT.